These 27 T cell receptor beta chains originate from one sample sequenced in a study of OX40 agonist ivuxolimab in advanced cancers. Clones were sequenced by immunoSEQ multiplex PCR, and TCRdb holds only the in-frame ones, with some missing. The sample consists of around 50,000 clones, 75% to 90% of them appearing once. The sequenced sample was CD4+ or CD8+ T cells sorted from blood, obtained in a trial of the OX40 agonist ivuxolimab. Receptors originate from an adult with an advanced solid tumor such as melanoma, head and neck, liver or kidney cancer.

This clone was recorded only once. The CDR3 loop reads CASRMGDRGQGYTF. DNA for the CDR3: TGTGCCAGCAGGATGGGGGACAGGGGGCAAGGCTACACCTTC. The chain links TRBV5-4 to TRBJ1-2, with 12 bases fitting TRBD1. This CDR3 is 14 amino acids long. Germline CDR1 reads SGHNT; CDR2 reads YYREEE (reference sequence). Trimming at V came to 5 bases and at J to 8 bases, leaving 7 bases not matched to a gene.

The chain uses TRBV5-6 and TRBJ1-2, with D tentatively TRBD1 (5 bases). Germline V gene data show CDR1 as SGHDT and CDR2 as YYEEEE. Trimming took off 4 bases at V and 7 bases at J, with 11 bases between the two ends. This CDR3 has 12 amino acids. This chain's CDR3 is CASSAIQVGYTF. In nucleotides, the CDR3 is TGTGCCAGCAGCGCGATACAGGTTGGCTACACCTTC.

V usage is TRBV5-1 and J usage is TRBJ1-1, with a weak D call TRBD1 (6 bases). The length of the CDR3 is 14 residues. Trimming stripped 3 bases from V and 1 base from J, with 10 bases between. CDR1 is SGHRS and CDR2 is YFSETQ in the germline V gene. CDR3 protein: CASSSGHANTEAFF. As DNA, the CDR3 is TGCGCCAGCAGCTCGGGACACGCGAACACTGAAGCTTTCTTT.

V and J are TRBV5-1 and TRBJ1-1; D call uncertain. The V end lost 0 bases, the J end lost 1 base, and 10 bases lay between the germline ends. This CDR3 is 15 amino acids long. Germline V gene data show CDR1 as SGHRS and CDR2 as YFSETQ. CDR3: CASSLDGFTNTEAFF. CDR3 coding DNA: TGCGCCAGCAGCTTGGATGGGTTCACGAACACTGAAGCTTTCTTT.

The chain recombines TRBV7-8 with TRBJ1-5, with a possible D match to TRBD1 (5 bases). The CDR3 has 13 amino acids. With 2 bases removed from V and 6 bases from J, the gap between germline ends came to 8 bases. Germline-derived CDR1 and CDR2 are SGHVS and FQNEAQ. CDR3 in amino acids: CASSLTRAQPQHF. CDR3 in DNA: TGTGCCAGCAGCTTAACCAGGGCTCAGCCCCAGCATTTT.

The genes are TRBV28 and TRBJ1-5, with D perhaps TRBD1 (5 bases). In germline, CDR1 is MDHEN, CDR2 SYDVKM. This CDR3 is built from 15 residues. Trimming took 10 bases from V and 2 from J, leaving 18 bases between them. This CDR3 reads CATNNWRGRNQPQHF. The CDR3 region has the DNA TGTGCCACCAATAATTGGAGGGGTCGCAATCAGCCCCAGCATTTT.

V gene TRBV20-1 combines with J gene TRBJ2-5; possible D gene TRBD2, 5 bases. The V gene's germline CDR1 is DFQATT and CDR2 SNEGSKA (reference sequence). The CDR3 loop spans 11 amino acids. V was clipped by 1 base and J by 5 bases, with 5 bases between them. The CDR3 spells CSARVAETQYF. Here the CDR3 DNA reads TGCAGTGCTAGAGTAGCGGAGACCCAGTACTTC.

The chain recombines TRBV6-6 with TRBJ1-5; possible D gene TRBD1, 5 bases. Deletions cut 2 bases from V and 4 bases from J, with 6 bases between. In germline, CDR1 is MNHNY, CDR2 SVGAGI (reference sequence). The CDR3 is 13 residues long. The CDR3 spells CASSYKGNQPQHF. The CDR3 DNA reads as TGTGCCAGCAGTTACAAGGGGAATCAGCCCCAGCATTTT.

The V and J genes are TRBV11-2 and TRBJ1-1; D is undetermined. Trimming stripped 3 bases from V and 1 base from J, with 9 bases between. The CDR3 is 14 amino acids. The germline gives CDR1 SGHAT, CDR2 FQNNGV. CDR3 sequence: CASSFLQTNTEAFF. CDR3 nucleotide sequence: TGTGCCAGCAGCTTCCTACAGACGAACACTGAAGCTTTCTTT.

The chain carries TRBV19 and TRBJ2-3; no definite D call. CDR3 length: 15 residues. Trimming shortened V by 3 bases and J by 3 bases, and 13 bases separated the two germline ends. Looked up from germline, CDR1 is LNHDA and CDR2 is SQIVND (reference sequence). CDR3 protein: CASSMSNANTDTQYF. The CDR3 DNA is TGTGCCAGTAGTATGTCGAATGCCAATACAGATACGCAGTATTTT. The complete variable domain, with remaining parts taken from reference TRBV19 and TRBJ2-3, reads DGGITQSPKYLFRKEGQNVTLSCEQNLNHDAMYWYRQDPGQGLRLIYYSQIVNDFQKGDIAEGYSVSREKKESFPLTVTSAQKNPTAFYLCASSMSNANTDTQYFGPGTRLTVL.

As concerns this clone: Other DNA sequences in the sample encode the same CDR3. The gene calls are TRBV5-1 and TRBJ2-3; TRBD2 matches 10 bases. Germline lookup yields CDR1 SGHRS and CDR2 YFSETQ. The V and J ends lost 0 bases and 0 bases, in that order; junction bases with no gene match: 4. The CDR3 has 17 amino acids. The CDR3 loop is CASSLGLAGPSTDTQYF. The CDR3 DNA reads TGCGCCAGCAGCTTGGGACTAGCGGGCCCTAGCACAGATACGCAGTATTTT.

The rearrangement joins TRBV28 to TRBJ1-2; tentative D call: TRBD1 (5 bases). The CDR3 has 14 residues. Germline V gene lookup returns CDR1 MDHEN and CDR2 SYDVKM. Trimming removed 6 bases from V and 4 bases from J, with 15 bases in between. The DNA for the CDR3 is TGTGCCAGCAGCTCCGGGACGGTTCCCTATGGCTACACCTTC. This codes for CASSSGTVPYGYTF.

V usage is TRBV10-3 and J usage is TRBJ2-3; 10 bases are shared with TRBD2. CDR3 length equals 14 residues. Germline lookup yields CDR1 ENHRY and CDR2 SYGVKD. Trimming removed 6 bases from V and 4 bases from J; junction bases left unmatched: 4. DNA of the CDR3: TGTGCCATCAGCGGACTAGCGGTCGCAGATACGCAGTATTTT. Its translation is CAISGLAVADTQYF.

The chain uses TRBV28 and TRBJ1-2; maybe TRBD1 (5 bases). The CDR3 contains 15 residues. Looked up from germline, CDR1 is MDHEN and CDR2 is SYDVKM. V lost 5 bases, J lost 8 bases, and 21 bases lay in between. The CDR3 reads CASSRTRGGLYGYTF. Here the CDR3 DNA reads TGTGCCAGCAGTCGGACGAGGGGCGGCTTATACGGCTACACCTTC.

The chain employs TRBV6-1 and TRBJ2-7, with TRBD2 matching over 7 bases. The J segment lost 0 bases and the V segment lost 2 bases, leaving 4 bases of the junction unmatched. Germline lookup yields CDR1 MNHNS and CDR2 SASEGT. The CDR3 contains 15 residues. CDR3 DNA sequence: TGTGCCAGCAGTGAACCGGGGGGTTCCTCCTACGAGCAGTACTTC. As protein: CASSEPGGSSYEQYF.

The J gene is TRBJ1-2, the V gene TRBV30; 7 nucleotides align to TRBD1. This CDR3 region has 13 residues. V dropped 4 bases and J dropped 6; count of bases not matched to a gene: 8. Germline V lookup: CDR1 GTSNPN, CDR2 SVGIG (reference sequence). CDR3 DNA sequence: TGTGCCTGGACGAAGACAGGGTTGGATGGCTACACCTTC. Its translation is CAWTKTGLDGYTF.

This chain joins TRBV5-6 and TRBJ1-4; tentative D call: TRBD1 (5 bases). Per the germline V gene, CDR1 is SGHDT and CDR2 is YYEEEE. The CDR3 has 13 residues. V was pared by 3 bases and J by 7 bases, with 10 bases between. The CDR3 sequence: CASSSGMGEKLFF. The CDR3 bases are TGTGCCAGCAGCTCAGGGATGGGTGAAAAACTGTTTTTT. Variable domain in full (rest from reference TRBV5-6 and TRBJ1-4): DAGVTQSPTHLIKTRGQQVTLRCSPKSGHDTVSWYQQALGQGPQFIFQYYEEEERQRGNFPDRFSGHQFPNYSSELNVNALLLGDSALYLCASSSGMGEKLFFGSGTQLSVL.

The CDR3 here is CASNEGKDTQYF. The CDR3 DNA reads TGTGCCAGCAATGAGGGCAAAGATACGCAGTATTTT. This chain uses TRBV28 with TRBJ2-3; D perhaps matches TRBD2 (5 bases). Germline CDR1 MDHEN, CDR2 SYDVKM. Trimming took off 7 bases at V and 5 bases at J, with 10 bases between the two ends. CDR3 length equals 12 residues.

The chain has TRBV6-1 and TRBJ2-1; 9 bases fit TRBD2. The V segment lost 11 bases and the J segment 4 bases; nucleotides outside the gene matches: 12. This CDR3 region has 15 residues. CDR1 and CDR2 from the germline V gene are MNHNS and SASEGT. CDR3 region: CAVRLAGVRYNEQFF. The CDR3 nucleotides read TGTGCCGTTAGATTAGCGGGAGTAAGGTACAATGAGCAGTTCTTC.

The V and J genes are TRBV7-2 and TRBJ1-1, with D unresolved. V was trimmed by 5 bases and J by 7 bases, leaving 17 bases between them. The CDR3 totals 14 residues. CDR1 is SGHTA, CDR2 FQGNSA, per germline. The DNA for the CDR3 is TGTGCCAGCAGCCTCCGTCGATCGGCCGATGAAGCTTTCTTT. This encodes CASSLRRSADEAFF.

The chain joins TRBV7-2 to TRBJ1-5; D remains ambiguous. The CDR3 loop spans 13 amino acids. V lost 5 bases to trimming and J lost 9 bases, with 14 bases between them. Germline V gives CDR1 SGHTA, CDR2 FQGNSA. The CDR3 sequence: CASSLPGDMPQHF. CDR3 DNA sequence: TGTGCCAGCAGCCTCCCCGGCGATATGCCCCAGCATTTT.

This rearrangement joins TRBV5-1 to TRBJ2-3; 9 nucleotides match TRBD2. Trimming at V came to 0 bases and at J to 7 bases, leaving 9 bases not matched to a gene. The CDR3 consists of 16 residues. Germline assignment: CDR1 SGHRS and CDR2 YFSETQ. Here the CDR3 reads CASSLEVSGGWNTQYF. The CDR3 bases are TGCGCCAGCAGCTTGGAAGTTAGCGGGGGTTGGAATACGCAGTATTTT.

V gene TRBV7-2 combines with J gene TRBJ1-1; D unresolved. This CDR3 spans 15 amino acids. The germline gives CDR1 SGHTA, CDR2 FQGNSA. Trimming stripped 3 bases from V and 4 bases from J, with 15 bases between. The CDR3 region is CASSFYTLGGTEAFF. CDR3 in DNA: TGTGCCAGCAGCTTTTATACCCTCGGTGGCACTGAAGCTTTCTTT.

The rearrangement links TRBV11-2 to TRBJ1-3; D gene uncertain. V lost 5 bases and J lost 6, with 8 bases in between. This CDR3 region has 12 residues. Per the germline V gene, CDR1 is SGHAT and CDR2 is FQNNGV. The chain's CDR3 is CASSQTLNTIYF. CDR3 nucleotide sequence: TGTGCCAGCAGCCAAACGTTAAACACCATATATTTT.

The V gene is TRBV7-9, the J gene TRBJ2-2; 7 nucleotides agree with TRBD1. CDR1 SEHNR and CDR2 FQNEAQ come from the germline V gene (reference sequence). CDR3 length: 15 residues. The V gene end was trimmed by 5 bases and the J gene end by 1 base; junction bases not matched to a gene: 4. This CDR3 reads CASSRDRVNTGELFF. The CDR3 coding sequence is TGTGCCAGCAGCCGAGACAGGGTGAACACCGGGGAGCTGTTTTTT.

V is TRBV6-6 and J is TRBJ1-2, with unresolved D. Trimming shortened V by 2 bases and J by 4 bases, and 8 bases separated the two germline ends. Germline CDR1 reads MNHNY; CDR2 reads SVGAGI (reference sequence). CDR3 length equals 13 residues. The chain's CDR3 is CASSYRTIYGYTF. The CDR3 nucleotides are TGTGCCAGCAGTTACAGGACGATCTATGGCTACACCTTC.

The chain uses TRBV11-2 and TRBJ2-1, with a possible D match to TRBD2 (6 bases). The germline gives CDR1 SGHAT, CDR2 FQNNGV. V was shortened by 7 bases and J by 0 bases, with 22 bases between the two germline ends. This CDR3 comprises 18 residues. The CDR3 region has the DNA TGTGCCAGCACCTCCCCAATATCGGACGGGAGCTCCTACAATGAGCAGTTCTTC. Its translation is CASTSPISDGSSYNEQFF. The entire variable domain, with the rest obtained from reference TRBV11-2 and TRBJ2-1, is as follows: EAGVAQSPRYKIIEKRQSVAFWCNPISGHATLYWYQQILGQGPKLLIQFQNNGVVDDSQLPKDRFSAERLKGVDSTLKIQPAKLEDSAVYLCASTSPISDGSSYNEQFFGPGTRLTVL.